Below are 19 T cell receptor beta chains sequenced from a single sample in a study of Graves' ophthalmopathy and Graves' hyperthyroidism. Researchers took RNA transcripts and amplified TCR beta CDR3 regions from them. The workflow started with a first-round RT-PCR run with HTBI primers and then moved on to a second-round multiplex PCR. TCRdb recomputed calls from the multiplex PCR reads with MiXCR, one row per CDR3 protein. The sample yields over a million distinct CDR3 sequences, roughly 35% seen once. Sequencing used peripheral blood or thyroid tissue (not recorded which). The origin of the receptors is an adult man with Graves' hyperthyroidism.

The V and J genes are TRBV7-2 and TRBJ1-4; unclear D gene. CDR1 and CDR2 (germline): SGHTA, FQGNSA. Trimming shortened V by 5 bases and J by 2 bases, and 15 bases separated the two germline ends. The CDR3 runs to 16 residues. CDR3 protein: CASSRKGGGTNEKLFF. CDR3 coding DNA: TGTGCCAGCAGCCGAAAGGGAGGCGGTACTAATGAAAAACTGTTTTTT.

The sample holds many counts of this clonotype. This rearrangement joins TRBV20-1 to TRBJ1-6, with 10 bases matching TRBD1. With 5 bases clipped from V and 9 bases from J, the junction kept 10 bases outside the gene matches. CDR1 DFQATT and CDR2 SNEGSKA come from the germline V gene (reference sequence). The CDR3 is made up of 15 amino acids. The CDR3: CSARPGTGATSPLHF. Here the CDR3 DNA reads TGCAGTGCTCGTCCCGGGACAGGGGCGACTTCACCCCTCCACTTT.

This chain links TRBV7-9 with TRBJ2-7; 11 positions agree with TRBD1. The CDR3 is made up of 15 amino acids. The trim removed 6 bases at V and 4 bases at J, leaving 8 bases unmatched. Germline assignment: CDR1 SEHNR and CDR2 FQNEAQ (reference sequence). This CDR3 is CASSGSGQGAYEQYF. As DNA, the CDR3 is TGTGCCAGCAGTGGGAGTGGACAGGGGGCGTACGAGCAGTACTTC.

This clonotype was seen a few times. The rearrangement joins TRBV2 to TRBJ1-1, with D hard to call. CDR3 size: 13 residues. Trimming pared 7 bases from V and 0 bases from J, leaving 9 bases between. In germline, CDR1 is SNHLY, CDR2 FYNNEI. CDR3 bases: TGTGCCAGCAACCGAGGAGTGAACACTGAAGCTTTCTTT. Its protein product is CASNRGVNTEAFF.

In this sample, this clonotype turned up many times. The chain employs TRBV7-2 and TRBJ1-1; possibly TRBD1 for D (6 bases). V was shortened by 1 base and J by 6 bases, with 12 bases between the two germline ends. CDR1 is SGHTA, CDR2 FQGNSA, per germline. There are 14 residues in the CDR3. Here the CDR3 reads CASSLGFGGAEAFF. The CDR3 DNA reads as TGTGCCAGCAGCTTAGGGTTTGGGGGCGCTGAAGCTTTCTTT.

The chain links TRBV10-3 to TRBJ2-5; 8 bases align to TRBD2. The CDR3 runs to 16 residues. The V segment lost 5 bases and the J segment 5 bases; nucleotides outside the gene matches: 13. Germline CDR1 and CDR2: ENHRY and SYGVKD. This CDR3 reads CAISRRSGSVRETQYF. The CDR3 DNA follows: TGTGCCATCAGTCGGAGGAGCGGGAGTGTAAGGGAGACCCAGTACTTC.

This clonotype was found a few times. The chain links TRBV6-5 to TRBJ2-7; TRBD2 might be the D (5 bases). Germline lookup yields CDR1 MNHEY and CDR2 SVGAGI. There are 12 residues in the CDR3. V shed 8 bases and J shed 3 bases, with 11 bases lying between them. The CDR3 nucleotides are TGTGCCAGCGAAAGTGAGGGCTACGAGCAGTACTTC. It is translated as CASESEGYEQYF.

In its sample, this clonotype was seen many times. The V call is TRBV4-3, the J call TRBJ1-2; D possibly corresponds to TRBD1 (6 bases). Germline values: CDR1 LGHNA, CDR2 YSLEER. The CDR3 covers 15 residues. V lost 0 bases, J lost 5 bases, and 13 bases lay in between. The chain's CDR3 is CASSQEGAEPYGYTF. Here the CDR3 DNA reads TGCGCCAGCAGCCAAGAGGGGGCAGAACCTTATGGCTACACCTTC.

The CDR3 region has the DNA TGTGCCAGCAGCTTAGATCAAGGGCAGGGCCACGAGCAGTACTTC. This translates into CASSLDQGQGHEQYF. The genes are TRBV11-2 and TRBJ2-7, with D perhaps matching TRBD1 (5 bases). The V and J ends lost 0 bases and 5 bases respectively, with 14 bases between them. The CDR3 loop spans 15 amino acids. Germline V gene data show CDR1 as SGHAT and CDR2 as FQNNGV.

The chain carries TRBV6-5 and TRBJ2-2, with D possibly TRBD1 on 5 matching bases. Germline CDR1 MNHEY, CDR2 SVGAGI. V was cut by 2 bases and J by 5 bases, with 12 bases left in between. The length of the CDR3 is 15 residues. CDR3 DNA sequence: TGTGCCAGCAGTTACAGGAGTTCAGGGACCGGGGAGCTGTTTTTT. Translating it yields CASSYRSSGTGELFF.

As regards this clonotype: Possible read error: a much larger clone is one base away. The chain has TRBV20-1 and TRBJ1-5; weak D call: TRBD1 (5 bases). The J call is in doubt because the DNA end fits TRBJ2-3 better. Per germline, CDR1 DFQATT and CDR2 SNEGSKA (reference sequence). The CDR3 has 15 amino acids. CDR3 residues: CSARDHDRPNQPQYF. As DNA, the CDR3 is TGCAGTGCTAGAGATCACGACAGACCTAATCAGCCCCAGTATTTT.

The rearrangement links TRBV9 to TRBJ2-6; D is undetermined. The CDR3 is made up of 15 amino acids. Germline V gives CDR1 SGDLS, CDR2 YYNGEE. Trimming pared 3 bases from V and 2 bases from J, leaving 9 bases between. This chain's CDR3 is CASSERYTGANVLTF. CDR3 nucleotides: TGTGCCAGCAGCGAGAGGTATACTGGGGCCAACGTCCTGACTTTC.

In its sample, this clonotype was seen many times. This sequence joins TRBV12-3 or TRBV12-4 and TRBJ1-5, with TRBD1 matching 7 bases. J was trimmed by 0 bases and V by 10 bases; bases with no gene match: 6. CDR3 length: 14 residues. This CDR3 is CATSPGGSNQPQHF. In nucleotides, the CDR3 is TGTGCCACCTCCCCAGGGGGTAGCAATCAGCCCCAGCATTTT.

The chain combines TRBV2 with TRBJ1-5; 7 nucleotides line up with TRBD1. The junction had 13 bases not matched to a gene; V was cut back by 6 bases and J by 11 bases. The germline gives CDR1 SNHLY, CDR2 FYNNEI. The CDR3 extends over 14 amino acids. Here the CDR3 DNA reads TGTGCCAGCAGGGGAGGGGGCGCGGGGGAGACCCAGCATTTT. Protein product: CASRGGGAGETQHF.

As for this clonotype: With a much larger clone just one base away, this may be a read error. This chain connects TRBV7-6 to TRBJ2-7; D unclear. The CDR3 extends over 13 amino acids. Germline-derived CDR1 and CDR2 are SGHVS and FNYEAQ. In DNA, the CDR3 is TGTGCCGGCAGCCCGGAAGCATTCTACGAGCAGTACTTC. Protein: CAGSPEAFYEQYF.

The gene calls are TRBV29-1 and TRBJ2-7; 9 bases are a match to TRBD1. Trimming at V came to 1 base and at J to 5 bases, leaving 6 bases not matched to a gene. The CDR3 consists of 14 residues. From germline, CDR1 is SQVTM and CDR2 ANQGSEA. CDR3 DNA: TGCAGCGTTGAAGGGGGACAGGGAACCGACGAGCAGTACTTC. Translated: CSVEGGQGTDEQYF.

At least ten counts were recorded for this clonotype. This chain links TRBV15 with TRBJ2-7, with 9 positions matching TRBD1. V gave up 4 bases and J gave up 3 bases; unmatched junction bases: 7. This CDR3 has 15 amino acids. CDR1 is LNHNV and CDR2 is YYDKDF in the germline V gene (reference sequence). CDR3 sequence (DNA): TGTGCCACCAGCAAGTCACAGGGGGCCAACTACGAGCAGTACTTC. Its translation is CATSKSQGANYEQYF.

With regard to this clonotype: One end of the junction varies from germline; a read error may be responsible. The V call is TRBV6-1, the J call TRBJ2-6; D is possibly TRBD2 (6 bases). The CDR3 loop spans 15 amino acids. Germline-derived CDR1 and CDR2 are MNHNS and SASEGT. Here the CDR3 DNA reads TGTGCCAGCAGGGAAGAGCTAGCGGGGGCCAACGTCCTGACTTTC. It is translated as CASREELAGANVLTF.

This chain joins TRBV7-9 and TRBJ1-2; D perhaps matches TRBD1 (6 bases). This CDR3 spans 14 amino acids. V dropped 3 bases and J dropped 4 bases, with 12 bases sitting between them. Germline CDR1 and CDR2: SEHNR and FQNEAQ (reference sequence). This CDR3 is CASSFPGGAYGYTF. The CDR3 nucleotides read TGTGCCAGCAGCTTTCCGGGGGGCGCCTATGGCTACACCTTC.